This paragraph reports one T cell receptor beta chain. One junction end disagrees with the germline gene, perhaps due to a read error. This CDR3 region has 14 residues. Germline loops: CDR1 MNHNS, CDR2 SASEGT. This record comes from a study of CD4 and CD8 cells across lung adenocarcinoma regions. TCRdb re-called the PCR reads with MiXCR, one entry per CDR3 protein. Here the sample spans approximately 4,900 distinct CDR3 sequences, about 61% being singletons. The rearrangement uses TRBV6-1 and TRBJ2-4; the D gene could be TRBD1 or TRBD2 (5 bases each). The DNA end is more similar to TRBJ2-3, so the J call may be wrong. The sequence was obtained from a male donor with lung adenocarcinoma. The CD4 and CD8 labels of this study may be unreliable. Specimen: CD4+ T cells from the center of a lung tumor. This CDR3 is CAGTGQGAKNMQYF. DNA of the CDR3: TGCGCCGGCACGGGGCAGGGCGCCAAAAACATGCAGTATTTT.